This is a list of T cell receptor beta chains from one sample in a study of blood T cells in healthy people across ages. TCRdb re-called the 5' RACE reads with MiXCR, one entry per CDR3 protein. The sample yields fewer than 2 million distinct CDR3 sequences, approximately 39% seen once. Sequencing was carried out using blood. All receptors come from a human donor in good health. CDR3s include the opening cysteine and the closing phenylalanine or tryptophan. D genes are given only for firm matches. A clone size is listed for some rows: how often the clone was seen (once, few, many), or a class if it is expanded.

j_call | d_call | clone_size | v_call | cdr3_aa | cdr3_nt
TRBJ2-1 | TRBD2 | many | TRBV7-3 | CASSLGAGAYNEQFF | TGTGCCAGCAGCTTAGGAGCGGGGGCCTACAATGAGCAGTTCTTC
TRBJ1-4 | NA | NA | TRBV12-3/TRBV12-4 | CASTIGVRGEKLFF | TGTGCCAGCACCATAGGGGTGAGAGGTGAAAAACTGTTTTTT
TRBJ2-3 | TRBD1 | NA | TRBV5-6 | CASSLVLTGDTQYF | TGTGCCAGCAGCTTAGTCCTGACAGGGGATACGCAGTATTTT
TRBJ1-3 | NA | NA | TRBV20-1 | CSAEVRSSGNTIYF | TGCAGTGCTGAGGTCAGGAGCTCTGGAAACACCATATATTTT
TRBJ2-5 | TRBD1 | NA | TRBV28 | CASSFPGTAETQYF | TGTGCCAGCAGTTTCCCCGGGACAGCAGAGACCCAGTACTTC
TRBJ2-3 | TRBD1 | NA | TRBV10-3 | CATAPGQGADTQYF | TGTGCCACAGCTCCGGGACAGGGTGCAGATACGCAGTATTTT
TRBJ2-7 | NA | few | TRBV29-1 | CSVDSQGGGEQYF | TGCAGCGTTGATAGCCAGGGAGGAGGCGAGCAGTACTTC
TRBJ1-2 | NA | NA | TRBV7-2 | CASRRPDSHHGYTF | TGTGCCAGCAGGCGACCCGACTCTCACCATGGCTACACCTTC
TRBJ2-7 | NA | NA | TRBV5-8 | CASSLMRASYERYF | TGTGCCAGCAGCTTAATGAGGGCATCCTACGAGCGGTACTTC
TRBJ2-1 | TRBD1 | few | TRBV29-1 | CSFQPTGVDEQFF | TGCAGCTTCCAACCAACAGGGGTAGATGAGCAGTTCTTC
TRBJ2-1 | NA | NA | TRBV20-1 | CSAPGNWHEQFF | TGCAGTGCCCCGGGCAACTGGCATGAGCAGTTCTTC
TRBJ2-3 | NA | NA | TRBV4-1 | CASSQVPRDTQYF | TGCGCCAGCAGCCAAGTTCCTCGGGATACGCAGTATTTT
TRBJ2-2 | NA | few | TRBV7-6 | CASSLGRDGELFF | TGTGCCAGCAGCTTAGGCAGGGACGGGGAGCTGTTTTTT
TRBJ1-4 | NA | NA | TRBV12-3/TRBV12-4 | CASSLAGEGEKLFF | TGTGCCAGCAGTTTAGCAGGGGAGGGCGAAAAACTGTTTTTT
TRBJ2-7 | TRBD1 | few | TRBV3-1 | CASSQEGDRGHEQYF | TGTGCCAGCAGCCAAGAAGGGGACAGGGGTCACGAGCAGTACTTC
TRBJ2-6 | TRBD2 | NA | TRBV4-3 | CASRSGRGANVLTF | TGCGCCAGCAGGAGCGGGAGGGGGGCCAACGTCCTGACTTTC
TRBJ2-5 | NA | few | TRBV7-9 | CASSPTQKETQYF | TGTGCCAGCAGCCCCACTCAGAAAGAGACCCAGTACTTC
TRBJ2-7 | TRBD2 | once | TRBV5-1 | CASSREAGTRKYEQYF | TGCGCCAGCAGCCGAGAAGCCGGGACTAGAAAATACGAGCAGTACTTC
TRBJ1-1 | NA | once | TRBV4-3 | CASSQDDTLNTEAFF | TGCGCCAGCAGCCAAGACGACACCCTGAACACTGAAGCTTTCTTT
TRBJ2-3 | TRBD2 | few | TRBV18 | CASSPPSGSSTDTQYF | TGTGCTAGCTCACCCCCTAGCGGTTCGAGCACAGATACGCAGTATTTT
TRBJ2-1 | NA | NA | TRBV29-1 | CSVGNGGETQFF | TGCAGCGTTGGTAACGGGGGAGAGACCCAGTTCTTC
TRBJ2-4 | TRBD2 | few | TRBV9 | CASSPLGTSAKNIQYF | TGTGCCAGCAGCCCACTAGGGACTAGCGCCAAAAACATTCAGTACTTC
TRBJ1-4 | NA | many | TRBV10-3 | CALKAGCEKLFF | TGTGCCCTCAAGGCAGGTTGTGAAAAACTGTTTTTT
TRBJ1-5 | NA | many | TRBV12-3/TRBV12-4 | CASSLATNQPQHF | TGTGCCAGCAGTTTAGCTACTAATCAGCCCCAGCATTTT
TRBJ2-1 | NA | few | TRBV9 | CASSRAPSSDNEQFF | TGTGCCAGCAGCCGAGCCCCTTCCTCAGACAATGAGCAGTTCTTC
TRBJ2-7 | NA | NA | TRBV6-5 | CASSPLAGDTYEQYF | TGTGCCAGCAGCCCCCTGGCGGGGGACACCTACGAGCAGTACTTC
TRBJ2-7 | NA | NA | TRBV14 | CASSQIVGASQYF | TGTGCCAGCAGCCAAATAGTTGGGGCCTCGCAGTACTTC
TRBJ2-7 | NA | many | TRBV6-2/TRBV6-3 | CASSALNSYEQYF | TGCGCCAGCAGCGCCTTAAATAGCTACGAGCAGTACTTC
TRBJ2-1 | TRBD1 | NA | TRBV5-6 | CASSLPGTARGEQFF | TGTGCCAGCAGTTTGCCCGGGACAGCGAGGGGTGAGCAGTTCTTC
TRBJ1-2 | TRBD1 | NA | TRBV10-3 | CAISEGSDRGTYGYTF | TGTGCCATCAGTGAGGGGTCGGACAGGGGGACCTATGGCTACACCTTC
TRBJ2-1 | TRBD1 | NA | TRBV7-3 | CASSTRTGSAYNEQFF | TGTGCCAGCAGCACCCGGACAGGGTCGGCCTACAATGAGCAGTTCTTC
TRBJ1-1 | NA | NA | TRBV4-2 | CASSQLGIEAFF | TGTGCCAGCAGCCAATTGGGAATTGAAGCTTTCTTT
TRBJ2-1 | NA | few | TRBV7-2 | CASSLLRASGNNEQFF | TGTGCCAGCAGCTTACTCAGGGCTTCCGGAAACAATGAGCAGTTCTTC
TRBJ1-1 | NA | NA | TRBV20-1 | CSARGARGITEAFF | TGCAGTGCTAGAGGGGCAAGGGGTATTACTGAAGCTTTCTTT
TRBJ2-5 | NA | NA | TRBV27 | CASSLLGGPWGETQYF | TGTGCCAGCAGTTTATTAGGGGGGCCCTGGGGAGAGACCCAGTACTTC
TRBJ1-5 | NA | NA | TRBV27 | CASSGVNQPQHF | TGTGCCAGCAGTGGCGTAAATCAGCCCCAGCATTTT
TRBJ2-1 | NA | NA | TRBV18 | CASSPEIRGFDEQLF | TGTGCCAGCTCCCCGGAAATCCGGGGTTTTGATGAGCAGCTCTTC
TRBJ2-3 | TRBD2 | few | TRBV6-6 | CASTLLAGVTDTQYF | TGTGCCAGTACCCTCCTAGCGGGGGTTACAGATACGCAGTATTTT
TRBJ2-7 | NA | many | TRBV7-2 | CASSLWVTYEQYF | TGTGCCAGCAGCTTGTGGGTGACCTACGAGCAGTACTTC
TRBJ1-2 | NA | NA | TRBV3-1 | CASSYLRDGYTF | TGTGCCAGCAGCTATCTGAGGGATGGCTACACCTTC
TRBJ1-4 | NA | few | TRBV20-1 | CSARSDDEKLFF | TGCAGTGCTAGATCCGACGATGAAAAACTGTTTTTT
TRBJ2-6 | TRBD1 | NA | TRBV5-1 | CASSQTGAISGANVLTF | TGCGCCAGCAGCCAGACAGGGGCCATATCTGGGGCCAACGTCCTGACTTTC
TRBJ2-7 | TRBD2 | NA | TRBV19 | CASSLGVGGYYEQYF | TGTGCCAGTAGTCTGGGGGTCGGGGGGTACTACGAGCAGTACTTC
TRBJ2-7 | TRBD2 | NA | TRBV20-1 | CSAPGTSNSYEQYF | TGCAGTGCTCCCGGGACTAGCAACTCCTACGAGCAGTACTTC
TRBJ2-4 | TRBD2 | NA | TRBV12-3/TRBV12-4 | CASSSGLAGIQYF | TGTGCCAGCAGTTCAGGACTAGCGGGCATTCAGTACTTC
TRBJ2-3 | TRBD1 | few | TRBV20-1 | CSARDGQGFMDTQYF | TGCAGTGCTAGAGATGGACAGGGTTTTATGGATACGCAGTATTTT
TRBJ2-3 | NA | NA | TRBV5-1 | CASLQGYRGATDTQYF | TGCGCCAGCCTCCAGGGGTATCGGGGGGCTACAGATACGCAGTATTTT
TRBJ2-7 | NA | NA | TRBV27 | CASSLARQHYEQYF | TGTGCCAGCAGTTTAGCTCGACAGCACTACGAGCAGTACTTC
TRBJ2-3 | TRBD1 | few | TRBV9 | CASSVPGQGIADTQYF | TGTGCCAGCAGCGTTCCGGGACAGGGAATTGCGGATACGCAGTATTTT
TRBJ2-1 | TRBD2 | many | TRBV4-3 | CASSLKMSLAGYNEQFF | TGCGCCAGCAGTCTCAAGATGTCGCTAGCGGGGTACAATGAGCAGTTCTTC
TRBJ1-1 | NA | NA | TRBV7-2 | CASSLHSGQGWNTEAFF | TGTGCCAGCAGCCTACACAGTGGTCAGGGGTGGAACACTGAAGCTTTCTTT
TRBJ2-7 | NA | few | TRBV4-2 | CASSHTGTHQNYEQYF | TGTGCCAGCAGCCACACCGGGACACATCAAAACTACGAGCAGTACTTC
TRBJ2-2 | NA | NA | TRBV7-2 | CASSPPGYGELFF | TGTGCCAGCAGCCCCCCAGGGTACGGGGAGCTGTTTTTT
TRBJ2-7 | NA | NA | TRBV29-1 | CSYVVSDPYEQYF | TGCAGTTATGTAGTGTCTGACCCCTACGAGCAGTACTTC